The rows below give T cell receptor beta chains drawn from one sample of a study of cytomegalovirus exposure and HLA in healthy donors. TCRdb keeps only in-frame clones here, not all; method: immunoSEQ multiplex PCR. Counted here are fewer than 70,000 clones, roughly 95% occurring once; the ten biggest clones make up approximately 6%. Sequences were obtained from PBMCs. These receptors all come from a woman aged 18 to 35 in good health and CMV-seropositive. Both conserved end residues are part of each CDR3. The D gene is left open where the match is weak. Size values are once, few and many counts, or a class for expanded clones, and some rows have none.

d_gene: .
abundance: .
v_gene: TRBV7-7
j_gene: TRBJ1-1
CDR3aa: CASSSQENTEAFF
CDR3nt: TGTGCTAGCAGCTCACAAGAGAACACTGAAGCTTTCTTT

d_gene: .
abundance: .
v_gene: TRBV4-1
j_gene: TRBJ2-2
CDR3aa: CASSRTPGAGELFF
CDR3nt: TGCGCCAGCAGCCGAACTCCAGGGGCTGGGGAGCTGTTTTTT

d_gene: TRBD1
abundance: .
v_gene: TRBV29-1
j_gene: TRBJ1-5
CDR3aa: CSVTGTGDSNQPQHF
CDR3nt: TGCAGCGTTACCGGGACAGGAGATAGCAATCAGCCCCAGCATTTT

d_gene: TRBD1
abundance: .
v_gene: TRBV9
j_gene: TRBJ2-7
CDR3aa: CASSVGTGTYEQYF
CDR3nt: TGTGCCAGCAGCGTAGGGACAGGGACCTACGAGCAGTACTTC

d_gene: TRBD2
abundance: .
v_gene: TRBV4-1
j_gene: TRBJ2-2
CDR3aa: CASSPLREGWDTGELFF
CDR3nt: TGCGCCAGCAGCCCGCTTCGGGAGGGTTGGGACACCGGGGAGCTGTTTTTT

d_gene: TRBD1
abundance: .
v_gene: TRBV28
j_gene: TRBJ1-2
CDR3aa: CASRGDRGYGYTF
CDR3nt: TGTGCCAGCCGCGGGGACAGGGGCTATGGCTACACCTTC

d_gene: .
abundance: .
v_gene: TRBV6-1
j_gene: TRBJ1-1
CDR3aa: CASSHRTNEAFF
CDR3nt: TGTGCCAGCAGCCACCGAACAAATGAAGCTTTCTTT

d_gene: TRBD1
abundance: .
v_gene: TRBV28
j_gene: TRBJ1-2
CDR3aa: CASSLGTVNGYTF
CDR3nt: TGTGCCAGCAGTCTCGGGACAGTAAATGGCTACACCTTC

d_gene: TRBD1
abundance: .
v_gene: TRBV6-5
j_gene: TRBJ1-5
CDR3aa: CASGDDRGGQPQHF
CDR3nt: TGTGCCAGCGGTGACGACAGGGGAGGCCAGCCCCAGCATTTT

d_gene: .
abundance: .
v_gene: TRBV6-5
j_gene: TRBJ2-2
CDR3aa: CASSYRTSNTGELFF
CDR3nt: TGTGCCAGCAGTTACCGGACTTCGAACACCGGGGAGCTGTTTTTT

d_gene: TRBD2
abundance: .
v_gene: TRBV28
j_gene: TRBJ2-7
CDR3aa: CASSLGLAGESYEQYF
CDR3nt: TGTGCCAGCAGTCTCGGACTAGCGGGAGAGTCCTACGAGCAGTACTTC

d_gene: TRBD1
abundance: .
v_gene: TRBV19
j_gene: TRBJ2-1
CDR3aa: CASSIGQGASYNEQFF
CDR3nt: TGTGCCAGTAGTATAGGTCAGGGGGCCTCCTACAATGAGCAGTTCTTC

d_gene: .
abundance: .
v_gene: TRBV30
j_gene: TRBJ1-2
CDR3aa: CAWRGADSYGYTF
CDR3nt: TGTGCCTGGAGGGGGGCAGATAGCTATGGCTACACCTTC

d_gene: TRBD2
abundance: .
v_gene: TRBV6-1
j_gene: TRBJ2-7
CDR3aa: CASRLAGEGVDEQYF
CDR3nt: TGTGCCAGCAGATTAGCGGGAGAGGGGGTCGACGAGCAGTACTTC

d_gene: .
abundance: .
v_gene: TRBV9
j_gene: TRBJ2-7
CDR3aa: CASSVDGGEAYEQYF
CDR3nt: TGTGCCAGCAGCGTAGATGGAGGTGAAGCCTACGAGCAGTACTTC

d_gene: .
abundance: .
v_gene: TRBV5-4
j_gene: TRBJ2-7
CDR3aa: CASSFEHPTYEQYF
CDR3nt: TGTGCCAGCAGCTTTGAACATCCGACCTACGAGCAGTACTTC

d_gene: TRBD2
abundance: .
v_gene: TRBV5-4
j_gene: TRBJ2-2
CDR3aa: CASSHGLVGTGELFF
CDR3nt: TGTGCCAGCAGCCACGGACTAGTGGGCACCGGGGAGCTGTTTTTT

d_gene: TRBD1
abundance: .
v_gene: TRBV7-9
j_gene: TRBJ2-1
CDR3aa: CASIRDRGVNEQFF
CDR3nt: TGTGCCAGCATCCGGGACAGGGGTGTCAATGAGCAGTTCTTC

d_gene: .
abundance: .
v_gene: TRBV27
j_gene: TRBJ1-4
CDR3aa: CASSPPRDGIEKLFF
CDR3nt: TGTGCCAGCAGCCCGCCCAGGGATGGGATTGAAAAACTGTTTTTT

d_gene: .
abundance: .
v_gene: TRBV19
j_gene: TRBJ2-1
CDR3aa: CASSSGARLFF
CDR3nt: TGTGCCAGTAGCTCAGGGGCCCGTCTGTTCTTC

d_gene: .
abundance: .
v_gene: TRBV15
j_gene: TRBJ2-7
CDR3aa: CATTKDPGSSYEQYF
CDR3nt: TGTGCCACCACCAAAGATCCGGGAAGCTCCTACGAGCAGTACTTC

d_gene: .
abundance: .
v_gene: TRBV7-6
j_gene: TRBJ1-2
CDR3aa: CASSSGEFYGYTF
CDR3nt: TGTGCCAGCAGCTCAGGGGAGTTCTATGGCTACACCTTC

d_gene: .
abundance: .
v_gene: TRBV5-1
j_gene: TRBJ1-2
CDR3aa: CASSLEGHSNYGYTF
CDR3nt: TGCGCCAGCAGCTTGGAGGGACACTCTAACTATGGCTACACCTTC

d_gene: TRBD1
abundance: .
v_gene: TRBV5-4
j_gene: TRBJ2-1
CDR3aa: CASSKEGAPNEQFF
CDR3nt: TGTGCCAGCAGCAAAGAGGGGGCCCCCAATGAGCAGTTCTTC

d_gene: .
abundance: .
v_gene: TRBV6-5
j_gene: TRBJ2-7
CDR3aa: CASSYIWGDEQYF
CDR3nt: TGTGCCAGCAGTTACATATGGGGAGACGAGCAGTACTTC

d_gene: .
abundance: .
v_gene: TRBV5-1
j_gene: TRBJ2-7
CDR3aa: CASSLAAVSSYEQYF
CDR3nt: TGCGCCAGCAGCTTGGCCGCGGTGAGCTCCTACGAGCAGTACTTC

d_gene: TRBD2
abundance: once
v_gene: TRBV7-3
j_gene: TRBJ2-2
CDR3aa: CASSWTSGTGELFF
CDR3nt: TGTGCCAGCAGCTGGACTAGCGGGACCGGGGAGCTGTTTTTT

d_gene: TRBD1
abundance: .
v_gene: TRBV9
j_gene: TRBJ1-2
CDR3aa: CASSPGTANYGYTF
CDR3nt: TGTGCCAGCAGCCCAGGGACAGCTAACTATGGCTACACCTTC

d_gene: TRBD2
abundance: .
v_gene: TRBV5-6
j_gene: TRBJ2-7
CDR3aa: CASSLDYGAGGGEQYF
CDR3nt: TGTGCCAGCAGCTTAGACTACGGTGCGGGAGGAGGGGAGCAGTACTTC

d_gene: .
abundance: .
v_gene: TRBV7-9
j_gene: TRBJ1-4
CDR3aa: CASSLALGYNEKLFF
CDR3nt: TGTGCCAGCAGCTTAGCGCTCGGTTATAATGAAAAACTGTTTTTT

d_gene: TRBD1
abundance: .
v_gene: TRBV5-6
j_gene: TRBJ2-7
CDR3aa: CASRSVQGAGEQYF
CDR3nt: TGTGCCAGCAGGTCCGTACAGGGGGCCGGCGAGCAGTACTTC

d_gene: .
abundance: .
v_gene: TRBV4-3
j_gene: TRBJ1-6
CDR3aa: CASSQDRVRGLSPLHF
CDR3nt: TGCGCCAGCAGCCAAGATCGGGTGCGGGGGCTTTCACCCCTCCACTTT

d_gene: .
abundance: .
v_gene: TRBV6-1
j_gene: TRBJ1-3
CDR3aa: CASGAMTGNTIYF
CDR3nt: TGTGCCAGCGGGGCAATGACTGGAAACACCATATATTTT

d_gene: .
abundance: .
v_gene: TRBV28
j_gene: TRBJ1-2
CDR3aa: CASSLPDSLSYTF
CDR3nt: TGTGCCAGCAGTTTACCGGACTCTTTAAGCTACACCTTC

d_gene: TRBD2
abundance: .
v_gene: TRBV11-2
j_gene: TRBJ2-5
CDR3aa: CASSQFASGQETQYF
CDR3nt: TGTGCCAGCAGCCAGTTCGCTAGCGGACAAGAGACCCAGTACTTC

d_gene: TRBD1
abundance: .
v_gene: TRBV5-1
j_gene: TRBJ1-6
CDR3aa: CASSWDRLNSPLHF
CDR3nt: TGCGCCAGCAGCTGGGACAGACTGAATTCACCCCTCCACTTT

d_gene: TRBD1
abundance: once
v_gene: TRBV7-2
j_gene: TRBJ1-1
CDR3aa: CASSLRTGILTEAFF
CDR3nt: TGTGCCAGCAGCCTTAGGACAGGGATTTTAACTGAAGCTTTCTTT

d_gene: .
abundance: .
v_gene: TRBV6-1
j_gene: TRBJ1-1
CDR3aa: CASSGKTGNTEAFF
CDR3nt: TGTGCCAGCAGTGGAAAGACAGGGAACACTGAAGCTTTCTTT

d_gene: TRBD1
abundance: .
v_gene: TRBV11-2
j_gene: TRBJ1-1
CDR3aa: CASSAQGAAGEAFF
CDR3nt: TGTGCCAGCAGCGCACAGGGGGCCGCCGGTGAAGCTTTCTTT

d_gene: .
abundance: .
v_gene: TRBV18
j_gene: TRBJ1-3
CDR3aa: CASSLADSPSDVYTIYF
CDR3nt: TGTGCCAGCTCTCTGGCGGACAGTCCGTCAGATGTCTACACCATATATTTT

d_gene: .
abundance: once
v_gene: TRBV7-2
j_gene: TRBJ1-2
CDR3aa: CASSPGGRLYGNYGYTF
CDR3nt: TGTGCCAGCAGCCCCGGGGGGAGGCTTTATGGGAACTATGGCTACACCTTC

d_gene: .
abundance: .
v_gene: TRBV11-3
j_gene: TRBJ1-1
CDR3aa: CASSRTTGTEAFF
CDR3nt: TGTGCCAGCAGCCGGACGACAGGCACTGAAGCTTTCTTT

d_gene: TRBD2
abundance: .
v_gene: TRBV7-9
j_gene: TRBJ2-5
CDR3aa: CASSATHQTTSGVGRTQYF
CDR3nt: TGTGCCAGCAGCGCAACCCACCAAACGACTAGCGGGGTTGGTAGGACCCAGTACTTC

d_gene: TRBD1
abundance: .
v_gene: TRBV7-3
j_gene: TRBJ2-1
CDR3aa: CASSLSGTGNHEQFF
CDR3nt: TGTGCCAGCAGCCTATCCGGGACAGGGAACCATGAGCAGTTCTTC

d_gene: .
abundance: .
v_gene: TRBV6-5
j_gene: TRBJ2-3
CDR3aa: CASSSGTTRAQYF
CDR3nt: TGTGCCAGCAGTTCCGGGACAACGAGAGCGCAGTATTTT

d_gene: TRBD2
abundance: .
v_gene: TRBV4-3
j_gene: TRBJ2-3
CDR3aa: CASSPRGRVSDTQYF
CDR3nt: TGCGCCAGCAGCCCCCGCGGGAGGGTGAGCGATACGCAGTATTTT

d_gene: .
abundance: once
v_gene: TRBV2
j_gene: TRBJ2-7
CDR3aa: CASIPKEGTRVRSYEQYF
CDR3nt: TGTGCCAGCATACCGAAGGAGGGAACACGCGTCCGGTCCTACGAGCAGTACTTC

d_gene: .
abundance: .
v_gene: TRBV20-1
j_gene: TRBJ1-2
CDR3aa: CSASEGDGYTF
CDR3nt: TGCAGTGCTAGTGAGGGGGATGGCTACACCTTC

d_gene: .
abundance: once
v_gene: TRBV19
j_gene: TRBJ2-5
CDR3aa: CASRAGGETQYF
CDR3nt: TGTGCCAGTAGGGCCGGCGGAGAGACCCAGTACTTC

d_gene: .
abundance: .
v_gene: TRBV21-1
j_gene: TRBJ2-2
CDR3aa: CASSKKKSTGELFF
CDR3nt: TGTGCCAGCAGCAAAAAGAAGAGCACCGGGGAGCTGTTTTTT

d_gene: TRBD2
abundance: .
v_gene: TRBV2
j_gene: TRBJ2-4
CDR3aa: CASRDLAGGPGNIQYF
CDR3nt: TGTGCCAGCAGGGACCTAGCGGGAGGGCCCGGAAACATTCAGTACTTC

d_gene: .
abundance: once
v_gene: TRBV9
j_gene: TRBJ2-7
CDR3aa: CASSVSSGYEQYF
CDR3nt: TGTGCCAGCAGCGTATCGAGCGGGTACGAGCAGTACTTC

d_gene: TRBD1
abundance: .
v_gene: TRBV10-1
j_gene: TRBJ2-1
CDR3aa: CASSETRQGRNEQFF
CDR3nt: TGCGCCAGCAGTGAGACCCGACAGGGTCGAAATGAGCAGTTCTTC

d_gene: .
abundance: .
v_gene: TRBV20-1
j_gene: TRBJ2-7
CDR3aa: CSASVTYEQYF
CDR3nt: TGCAGTGCTAGTGTCACCTACGAGCAGTACTTC